This T cell receptor (beta chain) was recorded in a study of blood T cell repertoires in COVID-19. Across the study: Donors in the United States, Italy and Spain gave samples during acute or convalescent COVID-19.

Those enrolled, adults aged about 18 to 95 years, came from about two dozen US areas. Cohort assignment relied on participant-reported clinical history. Per the original methods: Quantification of nucleated cells was approximated via reference gene primer amplification. Repertoires were generated with immunoSEQ multiplex PCR, while TCRdb's copy carries only in-frame clones and drops some. D and trimming were read from the DNA, whereas the V and J calls and clone size are those reported in that table. The sample yields 250,000 to 350,000 clones, approximately 92% seen once. Germline-derived CDR1 and CDR2 are MGHRA and YSYEKL. Trimming stripped 2 bases from V and 5 bases from J, with 4 bases between. CDR3 size: 12 residues.

The sequence was collected from a woman aged 25 to 39 who had recovered from COVID-19. The sequenced sample was PBMCs or T cells enriched from blood (not recorded which). The chain is built from TRBV4-1 and TRBJ2-1; D uncertain. CDR3 coding DNA: TGCGCCAGCAGCCAAACAGACAATGAGCAGTTCTTC. Translating gives CASSQTDNEQFF.